Below, 26 T cell receptor beta chains from the same sample are listed, as sequenced in a study of blood T cell repertoires in COVID-19. TCRdb keeps only in-frame clones here, not all; method: immunoSEQ multiplex PCR. The sample records tens of thousands of clones, around four fifths being singletons. The sequencing input was peripheral blood. These receptors were taken from a man aged 45 to 65 with active COVID-19.

The count of this clone is one. The rearrangement links TRBV5-6 to TRBJ1-5, with a weak D call TRBD1 (5 bases). The V gene lost 4 bases and the J gene lost 5 bases, with 13 bases spanning the gap. CDR3 size: 14 residues. Looked up from germline, CDR1 is SGHDT and CDR2 is YYEEEE. This CDR3 reads CASSPMGRDQPQHF. CDR3 in DNA: TGTGCCAGCAGCCCGATGGGGCGCGATCAGCCCCAGCATTTT.

This clone came up once. The chain combines TRBV30 with TRBJ1-3; tentative D call: TRBD1 (5 bases). Germline V gene lookup returns CDR1 GTSNPN and CDR2 SVGIG (reference sequence). The V and J ends lost 5 bases and 4 bases respectively, with 12 bases between them. CDR3 length equals 13 residues. The CDR3 is CAWAGFFGNTIYF. CDR3 DNA sequence: TGTGCCTGGGCAGGGTTTTTCGGAAACACCATATATTTT.

This clone was recorded a few times. This sequence joins TRBV2 and TRBJ2-7, with 9 positions matching TRBD2. The CDR3 loop spans 15 amino acids. The germline V gene encodes CDR1 SNHLY and CDR2 FYNNEI. Trimming removed 6 bases from V and 0 bases from J; junction bases left unmatched: 6. The CDR3: CASRTTSGLSYEQYF. The CDR3 DNA is TGTGCCAGCAGGACGACTAGCGGCCTCTCCTACGAGCAGTACTTC.

The chain employs TRBV5-1 and TRBJ2-1; 8 bases line up with TRBD2. The junction had 7 bases not matched to a gene; V was cut back by 0 bases and J by 5 bases. The CDR3 spans 16 residues. Germline V gene sequence: CDR1 SGHRS, CDR2 YFSETQ. The CDR3 bases are TGCGCCAGCAGCTTGGCCATCCGGGGGGGACACAATGAGCAGTTCTTC. Protein: CASSLAIRGGHNEQFF.

The gene calls are TRBV9 and TRBJ2-2; a weak D match, TRBD2 (6 bases). V was trimmed by 0 bases and J by 3 bases, leaving 12 bases between them. Germline V gives CDR1 SGDLS, CDR2 YYNGEE. The CDR3 covers 16 residues. The CDR3, as DNA: TGTGCCAGCAGCGTAGCTTGGGGCGGGGACACCGGGGAGCTGTTTTTT. Amino acids: CASSVAWGGDTGELFF. Full variable domain (outside the CDR3, taken from reference TRBV9 and TRBJ2-2): DSGVTQTPKHLITATGQRVTLRCSPRSGDLSVYWYQQSLDQGLQFLIQYYNGEERAKGNILERFSAQQFPDLHSELNLSSLELGDSALYFCASSVAWGGDTGELFFGEGSRLTVL.

This chain connects TRBV5-1 to TRBJ2-7; 7 bases map to TRBD2. Germline-derived CDR1 and CDR2 are SGHRS and YFSETQ. The trim removed 0 bases at V and 3 bases at J, leaving 3 bases unmatched. This CDR3 region has 14 residues. DNA of the CDR3: TGCGCCAGCAGCTTGGGTGGACTAGACTACGAGCAGTACTTC. Translating it yields CASSLGGLDYEQYF.

The chain joins TRBV28 to TRBJ2-7; the D gene is possibly TRBD1 (6 bases). The CDR3 is 14 amino acids. The V and J ends lost 11 bases and 2 bases respectively, with 19 bases between them. From germline, CDR1 is MDHEN and CDR2 SYDVKM. CDR3 nucleotides: TGTGCCGGCCGATCGGACAGCCCCCCCTACGAGCAGTACTTC. This sequence encodes CAGRSDSPPYEQYF.

The rearrangement uses TRBV29-1 and TRBJ1-2; weak D call: TRBD1 (5 bases). Germline lookup yields CDR1 SQVTM and CDR2 ANQGSEA. Deletions cut 2 bases from V and 7 bases from J, with 8 bases between. This CDR3 is built from 11 residues. In DNA form, the CDR3 reads TGCAGCGTTGAACAGGGCGGTGGCTACACCTTC. Its translation: CSVEQGGGYTF.

This clone has ten or more counts. The rearrangement links TRBV9 to TRBJ1-5; 8 bases map to TRBD1. Per germline, CDR1 SGDLS and CDR2 YYNGEE. The CDR3 is 15 amino acids. V was pared by 4 bases and J by 4 bases, with 7 bases of the junction left unmatched. The CDR3 spells CASSTYGQGNQPQHF. CDR3 DNA: TGTGCCAGCAGCACTTACGGACAGGGAAATCAGCCCCAGCATTTT. The full variable domain, with the rest looked up from reference TRBV9 and TRBJ1-5, is DSGVTQTPKHLITATGQRVTLRCSPRSGDLSVYWYQQSLDQGLQFLIQYYNGEERAKGNILERFSAQQFPDLHSELNLSSLELGDSALYFCASSTYGQGNQPQHFGDGTRLSIL.

The gene calls are TRBV12-3 or TRBV12-4 and TRBJ2-1, with TRBD2 identical over 7 bases. There are 11 residues in the CDR3. V was pared by 6 bases and J by 15 bases, with 8 bases of the junction left unmatched. The CDR3 is CASRARGDLFF. The CDR3 DNA sequence: TGTGCCAGCAGAGCCCGGGGGGACCTGTTCTTC.

The chain links TRBV29-1 to TRBJ1-1; 11 bases map to TRBD1. This CDR3 is built from 16 residues. Germline V gene sequence: CDR1 SQVTM, CDR2 ANQGSEA. V lost 5 bases, J lost 3 bases, and 11 bases stayed unmatched. CDR3 sequence: CSVWTGGEYLHTEAFF. CDR3 nucleotides: TGCAGCGTTTGGACAGGGGGCGAGTATCTTCACACTGAAGCTTTCTTT.

This clone has just one count. The rearrangement uses TRBV14 and TRBJ2-1; maybe TRBD2 (6 bases). The germline gives CDR1 SGHDN, CDR2 FVKESK. The V end was cut by 3 bases, the J end by 4 bases, with 22 bases between. The CDR3 is 18 amino acids. The CDR3 DNA is TGTGCCAGCAGCCATACTCCCCGGGGGATCAAAGGGTACAATGAGCAGTTCTTC. Its protein is CASSHTPRGIKGYNEQFF.

The V call is TRBV27, the J call TRBJ1-5; a weak D match, TRBD1 (5 bases). V was clipped by 3 bases and J by 1 base, with 10 bases between them. CDR3 length equals 15 residues. The germline V gene encodes CDR1 MNHEY and CDR2 SMNVEV (reference sequence). The CDR3 region is CASSFRGGSNQPQHF. In DNA form, the CDR3 reads TGTGCCAGCAGTTTCCGGGGGGGGAGCAATCAGCCCCAGCATTTT.

The gene calls are TRBV5-5 and TRBJ2-3; D gene uncertain. The CDR3 has 16 amino acids. Trimming removed 0 bases from V and 4 bases from J, with 15 bases in between. CDR1 SGHKS and CDR2 YYEKEE come from the germline V gene (reference sequence). CDR3 sequence reads: CASSLGPSNAADTQYF. The CDR3 DNA reads as TGTGCCAGCAGCTTGGGACCCTCCAACGCGGCAGATACGCAGTATTTT.

V and J are TRBV9 and TRBJ2-5, with D perhaps matching TRBD2 (5 bases). With 0 bases removed from V and 4 bases from J, the gap between germline ends came to 10 bases. The CDR3 covers 14 residues. Germline-derived CDR1 and CDR2 are SGDLS and YYNGEE. The CDR3 loop reads CASSVAGAAETQYF. The CDR3 nucleotides read TGTGCCAGCAGCGTAGCTGGAGCGGCAGAGACCCAGTACTTC. Combining the CDR3 with reference TRBV9 and TRBJ2-5 gives the whole variable domain DSGVTQTPKHLITATGQRVTLRCSPRSGDLSVYWYQQSLDQGLQFLIQYYNGEERAKGNILERFSAQQFPDLHSELNLSSLELGDSALYFCASSVAGAAETQYFGPGTRLLVL.

The chain combines TRBV3-1 (or the pseudogene TRBV3-2) with TRBJ1-4; unclear D gene. The CDR3 contains 16 residues. Germline assignment: CDR1 LGHDT and CDR2 YNNKEL (reference sequence). V was cut by 0 bases and J by 6 bases, with 14 bases left in between. The CDR3 coding sequence is TGTGCCAGCAGCCAAGATATGTTCGGAGTAGATGAAAAACTGTTTTTT. Translated: CASSQDMFGVDEKLFF.

The V call is TRBV19, the J call TRBJ1-6; D possibly corresponds to TRBD1 (5 bases). Germline V gene data show CDR1 as LNHDA and CDR2 as SQIVND (reference sequence). The CDR3 has 13 residues. Trimming stripped 3 bases from V and 10 bases from J, with 10 bases between. The CDR3: CASSIGGESPLHF. CDR3 bases: TGTGCCAGTAGTATCGGGGGGGAGTCACCCCTCCACTTT.

A few counts support this clone. The V call is TRBV11-1, the J call TRBJ1-1; D remains ambiguous. Germline V CDR1 and CDR2: SGHAT, FQDESV (reference sequence). The germline V and J ends were trimmed by 5 bases and 12 bases, with 13 bases remaining between them. This CDR3 is 11 amino acids long. CDR3 sequence reads: CASSLDMITFF. The CDR3 DNA is TGTGCCAGCAGCCTAGACATGATAACTTTCTTT.

This clone was counted once. This sequence joins TRBV6-5 and TRBJ2-7; 8 bases are shared with TRBD1. The CDR3 totals 15 residues. Looked up from germline, CDR1 is MNHEY and CDR2 is SVGAGI. V was pared by 5 bases and J by 4 bases, with 10 bases of the junction left unmatched. The CDR3 DNA reads TGTGCCAGCAGTCGGGTGGGGACAGGCCTATACGAGCAGTACTTC. Protein product: CASSRVGTGLYEQYF.

This rearrangement joins TRBV11-3 to TRBJ2-1, with unresolved D. The CDR3 totals 13 residues. V shed 1 base and J shed 5 bases, with 6 bases lying between them. CDR1 and CDR2 from the germline V gene are SGHNT and YENEEA. The CDR3 loop is CASSLGRNNEQFF. The CDR3 nucleotides are TGTGCCAGCAGCTTAGGGCGGAACAATGAGCAGTTCTTC. Full variable domain (missing parts from reference TRBV11-3 and TRBJ2-1): EAGVVQSPRYKIIEKKQPVAFWCNPISGHNTLYWYLQNLGQGPELLIRYENEEAVDDSQLPKDRFSAERLKGVDSTLKIQPAELGDSAVYLCASSLGRNNEQFFGPGTRLTVL.

This chain links TRBV10-3 with TRBJ2-7, with D perhaps TRBD2 (6 bases). V was shortened by 6 bases and J by 3 bases, with 9 bases between the two germline ends. This CDR3 has 12 residues. Germline V lookup: CDR1 ENHRY, CDR2 SYGVKD. CDR3: CAIRGGDYEQYF. In DNA form, the CDR3 reads TGTGCCATCAGGGGGGGTGACTACGAGCAGTACTTC.

This clone was detected once. V gene TRBV2 combines with J gene TRBJ2-3, with 10 bases lining up with TRBD1. The CDR3 is made up of 15 amino acids. Trimming removed 6 bases from V and 6 bases from J; junction bases left unmatched: 9. Germline lookup yields CDR1 SNHLY and CDR2 FYNNEI. This CDR3 is CASSARTGGGDTQYF. CDR3 DNA sequence: TGTGCCAGCAGCGCGAGGACAGGGGGTGGGGATACGCAGTATTTT.

The V and J genes are TRBV27 and TRBJ1-1; 8 nucleotides match TRBD1. V was pared by 4 bases and J by 5 bases, with 9 bases of the junction left unmatched. This CDR3 is 15 amino acids long. Per germline, CDR1 MNHEY and CDR2 SMNVEV (reference sequence). The CDR3 loop is CASSSRQGARTEAFF. The CDR3, as DNA: TGTGCCAGCAGTTCCCGCCAGGGGGCGAGGACTGAAGCTTTCTTT.

The chain uses TRBV7-2 and TRBJ2-3; tentatively, D is TRBD1 (5 bases). V was pared by 6 bases and J by 3 bases, with 16 bases between. Germline V CDR1 and CDR2: SGHTA, FQGNSA. The CDR3 is 15 residues long. The CDR3 reads CASRGGAHGTDTQYF. The CDR3 nucleotides are TGTGCCAGCAGAGGTGGGGCACACGGAACAGATACGCAGTATTTT.

The V gene is TRBV19, the J gene TRBJ2-7, with 10 bases fitting TRBD1. Trimming cost V 6 bases and J 3 bases; bases outside gene matches: 2. The CDR3 sequence is 13 residues long. Germline V gene sequence: CDR1 LNHDA, CDR2 SQIVND (reference sequence). In DNA form, the CDR3 reads TGTGCCAGTAGCGACAGGGGGCTCTACGAGCAGTACTTC. It encodes CASSDRGLYEQYF.

This chain uses TRBV7-3 with TRBJ2-3, with D perhaps TRBD1 (5 bases). This CDR3 has 15 residues. The V gene's germline CDR1 is SGHTA and CDR2 FQGTGA. V shed 1 base and J shed 1 base, with 9 bases lying between them. The CDR3 bases are TGTGCCAGCAGCTTAAGGGGCCCTGGCACAGATACGCAGTATTTT. This codes for CASSLRGPGTDTQYF.